Presented here are 13 T cell receptor beta chains from one specimen sequenced in a study of blood T cell repertoires in COVID-19. Some clones are missing from TCRdb's copy, which holds only in-frame ones; the method was immunoSEQ multiplex PCR. The sample has roughly 110,000 clones, 70% to 90% seen once. Sequenced input: peripheral blood. The receptors come from a man in his fifties with active or convalescent COVID-19.

The genes are TRBV30 and TRBJ1-6; D remains unclear. Trimming stripped 7 bases from V and 6 bases from J, with 13 bases between. The length of the CDR3 is 13 residues. Germline-derived CDR1 and CDR2 are GTSNPN and SVGIG (reference sequence). CDR3 region: CALRGIFNSPLHF. CDR3 sequence (DNA): TGTGCCTTGCGAGGGATCTTTAATTCACCCCTCCACTTT.

Here the CDR3 reads CASSLSLSGQGILGNTIYF. The DNA for the CDR3 is TGTGCCAGCAGCTTGTCGCTCTCAGGGCAGGGCATATTAGGAAACACCATATATTTT. The chain carries TRBV5-5 and TRBJ1-3, with a possible D match to TRBD1 (5 bases). Trimming removed 1 base at V and 4 bases at J, with 24 bases between. Germline CDR1 and CDR2: SGHKS and YYEKEE (reference sequence). The CDR3 covers 19 residues.

V usage is TRBV7-9 and J usage is TRBJ1-1, with 9 bases fitting TRBD1. This CDR3 is built from 15 residues. Germline CDR1 is SEHNR and CDR2 is FQNEAQ (reference sequence). Unmatched junction bases numbered 4, after V lost 4 bases and J lost 1 base. The CDR3 region is CASSSGQGSNTEAFF. CDR3 sequence (DNA): TGTGCCAGCAGCTCCGGACAGGGGTCGAACACTGAAGCTTTCTTT.

This clone was observed at least ten times. The chain uses TRBV27 and TRBJ1-4; D gene uncertain. The CDR3 is 15 amino acids. Trimming removed 5 bases at V and 0 bases at J, with 10 bases between. Germline V gives CDR1 MNHEY, CDR2 SMNVEV (reference sequence). The CDR3 nucleotides are TGTGCCAGCAGTCGGTTAGCCGCAACTAATGAAAAACTGTTTTTT. It encodes CASSRLAATNEKLFF.

The rearrangement joins TRBV2 to TRBJ1-1; 7 bases line up with TRBD1. V was clipped by 3 bases and J by 5 bases; unmatched bases: 9. The CDR3 has 15 amino acids. Germline V gives CDR1 SNHLY, CDR2 FYNNEI. CDR3 region: CASSDDQGVRTEAFF. The DNA of the CDR3 is TGTGCCAGCAGTGACGATCAGGGGGTGAGGACTGAAGCTTTCTTT.

This chain connects TRBV15 to TRBJ1-1; D perhaps matches TRBD1 (6 bases). The CDR3 extends over 12 amino acids. From germline, CDR1 is LNHNV and CDR2 YYDKDF (reference sequence). Trimming shortened V by 0 bases and J by 7 bases, and 6 bases separated the two germline ends. CDR3 protein: CATSREDSEAFF. CDR3 nucleotide sequence: TGTGCCACCAGCAGAGAGGACAGTGAAGCTTTCTTT.

This sequence joins TRBV4-2 and TRBJ2-2; tentatively, D is TRBD2 (5 bases). Germline assignment: CDR1 LGHNA and CDR2 YNFKEQ. V was trimmed by 4 bases and J by 1 base, leaving 13 bases between them. This CDR3 has 16 amino acids. The CDR3: CASSRNSELNTGELFF. CDR3 bases: TGTGCCAGCAGCCGAAATAGCGAATTGAACACCGGGGAGCTGTTTTTT.

The chain recombines TRBV23-1 with TRBJ1-6; D is ambiguous. TRBV23-1 qualifies as an ORF whose function is uncertain. Deletions cut 4 bases from V and 9 bases from J, with 4 bases between. The CDR3 has 11 amino acids. This CDR3 is CASSPTSPLHF. The CDR3 coding sequence is TGCGCCAGCAGTCCTACTTCACCCCTCCACTTT.

This clone was detected a few times. The chain joins TRBV10-3 to TRBJ2-1; possible D gene TRBD2, 7 bases. This CDR3 region has 17 residues. V gave up 4 bases and J gave up 1 base, with 17 bases separating them. The germline gives CDR1 ENHRY, CDR2 SYGVKD. The CDR3 region is CAISGQGRERSYNEQFF. CDR3 coding DNA: TGTGCCATCAGTGGGCAGGGGCGGGAGAGGTCCTACAATGAGCAGTTCTTC.

The chain recombines TRBV5-1 with TRBJ2-1; TRBD2 agrees at 12 bases. The V and J ends lost 0 bases and 3 bases, in that order; junction bases with no gene match: 1. This CDR3 contains 16 residues. The germline CDR1 and CDR2 sequences are SGHRS and YFSETQ. The CDR3 protein is CASSLELAGGYNEQFF. CDR3 sequence (DNA): TGCGCCAGCAGCTTGGAACTAGCGGGGGGCTACAATGAGCAGTTCTTC.

The genes are TRBV12-3 or TRBV12-4 and TRBJ1-2; D is possibly TRBD1 (6 bases). V lost 7 bases, J lost 8 bases, and 17 bases lay in between. This CDR3 spans 13 amino acids. For the CDR3, the DNA is TGTGCCAGCACCCTGGAACATACAGGGGGCTACACCTTC. It is translated as CASTLEHTGGYTF.

This sequence joins TRBV6-2 or TRBV6-3 and TRBJ2-1; possibly TRBD1 for D (5 bases). The germline gives CDR1 MNHEY, CDR2 SVGEGT. The CDR3 sequence is 13 residues long. With 5 bases removed from V and 4 bases from J, the gap between germline ends came to 9 bases. The CDR3 region is CASSRGTYNEQFF. DNA for the CDR3: TGTGCCAGCAGTAGGGGTACTTACAATGAGCAGTTCTTC.

The CDR3 DNA is TGTGCCAGCAGCCCTCGGACTAGCGGGGGGAGCTCCTACAATGAGCAGTTCTTC. It yields the protein CASSPRTSGGSSYNEQFF. The chain uses TRBV9 and TRBJ2-1; the match to TRBD2 covers 14 bases. J lost 0 bases, V lost 4 bases, and 6 bases had no gene match. Germline V lookup: CDR1 SGDLS, CDR2 YYNGEE. This CDR3 has 18 residues.